The rows below give T cell receptor beta chains drawn from one sample of a study of T cell responses to AZD1222 COVID-19 vaccine. Method: immunoSEQ multiplex PCR; TCRdb's copy keeps in-frame clones and lacks some. Of over 95,000 clones in the sample, 91% were seen once. Sequenced material: peripheral blood, taken 28 days after the second AZD1222 dose. The receptors stem from an adult who received the AZD1222 COVID-19 vaccine. Each CDR3 is given with its conserved first and last residue. D genes are given only for firm matches. Rows give clone size only sometimes, using once, few, many, or a class for an expanded clone.

d_call clone_size j_call v_call cdr3_nt cdr3_aa
- - TRBJ1-5 TRBV11-2 TGTGCCAGCAGCTTAGGTGACTATAGCAATCAGCCCCAGCATTTT CASSLGDYSNQPQHF
- - TRBJ1-2 TRBV4-1 TGCGCCAGCAGCGTTTCGGCATCAGGGTTTTCTAACTATGGCTACACCTTC CASSVSASGFSNYGYTF
- once TRBJ1-2 TRBV28 TGTGCCAGCAGTAGAGTGAACAACTATGGCTACACCTTC CASSRVNNYGYTF
- few TRBJ2-7 TRBV2 TGTGCCAGCAGACGGGACTCTCAAGGGGAGCAGTACTTC CASRRDSQGEQYF
- few TRBJ2-2 TRBV6-5 TGTGCCAGCACTCGAGGGGTCACCGGGGAGCTGTTTTTT CASTRGVTGELFF
- - TRBJ1-6 TRBV28 TGTGCCAGCGATGTCTCCCTTCGGAATTCACCCCTCCACTTT CASDVSLRNSPLHF
TRBD1 - TRBJ1-1 TRBV7-9 TGTGCCAGCAGCTTAGGGACAGGGGGTACCACTGAAGCTTTCTTT CASSLGTGGTTEAFF
TRBD1 few TRBJ2-1 TRBV14 TGTGCCAGCAGCCAAGAGGGACAGGGAGTATACAATGAGCAGTTCTTC CASSQEGQGVYNEQFF
- once TRBJ2-1 TRBV29-1 TGCAGCGTTGAACGGGCTCGAGGTGAGCAGTTCTTC CSVERARGEQFF
TRBD2 - TRBJ2-3 TRBV5-6 TGTGCCAGCAGCTTGGGGGTAGCTAGCGGGACAGATACGCAGTATTTT CASSLGVASGTDTQYF
- - TRBJ1-3 TRBV7-6 TGTGCCAGCAGCCCGCATGGCCAAGACTCTGGAAACACCATATATTTT CASSPHGQDSGNTIYF
- - TRBJ1-1 TRBV27 TGTGCCAGCAGTTTTTATGGCGCAGGGGATACTGAAGCTTTCTTT CASSFYGAGDTEAFF
- - TRBJ2-3 TRBV7-9 TGTGCCAGCAGCTTAGAACCCCACACAGATACGCAGTATTTT CASSLEPHTDTQYF
TRBD2 - TRBJ2-1 TRBV3-1/TRBV3-2 TGTGCCAGCAGCCAGGGTACTAGCGGGAGGGCTGAGCAGTTCTTC CASSQGTSGRAEQFF
TRBD1 - TRBJ2-1 TRBV2 TGTGCCAGCAGGGTCGACAGGGAGTCCTACAATGAGCAGTTCTTC CASRVDRESYNEQFF
TRBD2 - TRBJ2-2 TRBV6-6 TGTGCCAGCAGTTGGCTAGCGGGAGGAACCGGGGAGCTGTTTTTT CASSWLAGGTGELFF
TRBD2 - TRBJ2-1 TRBV2 TGTGCCAGCAGTGAAGCCCCCCTAGCGGGGTACAATGAGCAGTTCTTC CASSEAPLAGYNEQFF
TRBD2 - TRBJ2-7 TRBV27 TGTGCCAGCAGTACCCGACTAGCGGGAGGAGGCGAGCAGTACTTC CASSTRLAGGGEQYF